Below, one T cell receptor (beta chain) is given with its context. The antigen is unknown. The V end was cut by 0 bases, the J end by 0 bases, with 5 bases between. CDR1 ENHRY and CDR2 SYGVKD come from the germline V gene. The CDR3 runs 14 residues. Assay used: immunoSEQ multiplex PCR; TCRdb lists only in-frame clones, some missing. The repertoire consists of 150,000 to 200,000 clones, with about nine tenths occurring once and the leading ten covering approximately 2.7%. The data originate from a study of T cell responses to AZD1222 COVID-19 vaccine. Study-wide points: Increased Spike-specific TCR breadth and depth were observed after two AZD1222 doses. Clonal diversity was possibly underestimated, and the donors were mostly white British, with more females. Regions 160-218 and 743-854 held dominance among vaccine-associated CD4 TCRs, which spanned spike. Baseline seropositivity occurred in only a handful of AZD1222 recipients.

The chain combines TRBV10-3 with TRBJ2-5; the D is unclear. This sample comprised peripheral blood, obtained on day 0 of MenACWY control vaccination. This clonotype was obtained from an adult in good health. CDR3 DNA: TGTGCCATCAGTGAGTCGCAGCACCAAGAGACCCAGTACTTC. Residues: CAISESQHQETQYF.